The rows below give T cell receptor beta chains drawn from one sample of a study of blood T cell repertoires in COVID-19. Repertoires were generated with immunoSEQ multiplex PCR, while TCRdb's copy carries only in-frame clones and drops some. The top ten clones hold over 0.2% of a sample with 650,000 to 800,000 clones, 90% of them seen once. Material for sequencing was peripheral blood. Receptors originate from a woman in her late teens or twenties with acute or convalescent COVID-19. The CDR3 runs from the conserved cysteine through the conserved F or W. A D gene is named only where the DNA matches it firmly. A row's size may be missing; if present it is once, few, many or a size class.

J gene,V gene,clone size,D gene,CDR3 protein,CDR3 DNA
TRBJ1-3,TRBV6-5,few,NA,CASSKSGNTIYF,TGTGCCAGCAGTAAGAGTGGAAACACCATATATTTT
TRBJ2-7,TRBV27,NA,TRBD1,CASTGTGVYEQYF,TGTGCCAGCACCGGGACAGGGGTGTACGAGCAGTACTTC
TRBJ1-1,TRBV5-6,NA,NA,CASSGQGTEAFF,TGTGCCAGCAGCGGGCAGGGCACTGAAGCTTTCTTT
TRBJ1-2,TRBV3-1/TRBV3-2,NA,TRBD1,CASSDRGHGYTF,TGTGCCAGCAGCGACAGGGGGCACGGCTACACCTTC
TRBJ1-4,TRBV6-1,once,TRBD1,CASSPQGAPGEKLFF,TGTGCCAGCAGTCCTCAGGGGGCGCCGGGTGAAAAACTGTTTTTT
TRBJ1-1,TRBV6-1,NA,TRBD1,CASSEDRGEGTEAFF,TGTGCCAGCAGTGAGGACAGGGGAGAGGGTACTGAAGCTTTCTTT
TRBJ1-1,TRBV19,few,NA,CASSIGGGRTEAFF,TGTGCCAGTAGTATTGGGGGGGGCAGGACTGAAGCTTTCTTT
TRBJ2-7,TRBV6-1,NA,TRBD1,CASSDYRLSQGHSYEQYF,TGTGCCAGCAGTGATTACCGTCTTTCACAGGGGCACTCCTACGAGCAGTACTTC
TRBJ2-7,TRBV24-1,NA,TRBD1,CATSGDRTGYEQYF,TGTGCCACCAGTGGGGACAGGACGGGGTACGAGCAGTACTTC
TRBJ2-2,TRBV3-1/TRBV3-2,many,NA,CASSLQGTGELFF,TGTGCCAGCAGCTTACAGGGAACCGGGGAGCTGTTTTTT
TRBJ2-2,TRBV19,NA,TRBD2,CASSPWEGPTGELFF,TGTGCCAGTAGTCCCTGGGAGGGTCCCACCGGGGAGCTGTTTTTT
TRBJ1-2,TRBV24-1,NA,NA,CATSDRGIVYGYTF,TGTGCCACCAGTGATAGGGGAATAGTGTATGGCTACACCTTC
TRBJ2-7,TRBV5-1,NA,TRBD2,CASSLEGRAPSEQYF,TGCGCCAGCAGCTTGGAGGGGAGGGCCCCTAGCGAGCAGTACTTC
TRBJ1-5,TRBV28,NA,TRBD1,CASSSGGANQPQHF,TGTGCCAGCAGTTCAGGGGGCGCCAATCAGCCCCAGCATTTT
TRBJ2-7,TRBV6-5,NA,TRBD1,CASSRKAGTGAEQYF,TGTGCCAGCAGTCGTAAGGCCGGGACAGGGGCCGAGCAGTACTTC
TRBJ1-1,TRBV30,NA,NA,CAWSVLQGTEAFF,TGTGCCTGGAGTGTACTCCAGGGCACTGAAGCTTTCTTT
TRBJ2-3,TRBV10-3,once,NA,CAISVYSTDTQYF,TGTGCCATCAGTGTGTATAGCACAGATACGCAGTATTTT
TRBJ2-3,TRBV18,NA,NA,CASSPPGHPYRTSTDTQYF,TGTGCCAGCTCACCCCCGGGACACCCATACCGAACTAGCACAGATACGCAGTATTTT
TRBJ1-2,TRBV3-1/TRBV3-2,NA,NA,CASSQDAVPRYGYTF,TGTGCCAGCAGCCAAGATGCGGTCCCCCGGTATGGCTACACCTTC
TRBJ2-2,TRBV7-3,NA,TRBD1,CASSLGGQGPGELFF,TGTGCCAGCAGCTTAGGGGGACAGGGGCCCGGGGAGCTGTTTTTT
TRBJ1-3,TRBV6-5,NA,TRBD1,CASSYSTGFGNTIYF,TGTGCCAGCAGTTACTCGACAGGGTTTGGAAACACCATATATTTT
TRBJ1-2,TRBV6-1,NA,TRBD1,CASSEVGTGRGYTF,TGTGCCAGCAGTGAAGTCGGGACAGGGCGAGGCTACACCTTC
TRBJ1-2,TRBV4-1,NA,TRBD1,CASSQARQGKNYGYTF,TGCGCCAGCAGCCAAGCCCGACAGGGGAAGAACTATGGCTACACCTTC
TRBJ2-3,TRBV6-6,NA,NA,CASSGVGGLGTDTQYF,TGTGCCAGCAGCGGGGTGGGGGGTCTAGGCACAGATACGCAGTATTTT
TRBJ2-7,TRBV27,NA,NA,CASSLASGYEQYF,TGTGCCAGCAGTTTAGCCAGCGGCTACGAGCAGTACTTC
TRBJ1-1,TRBV10-3,NA,NA,CATGDTEKPLNTEAFF,TGTGCCACCGGGGACACGGAAAAACCATTGAACACTGAAGCTTTCTTT
TRBJ2-2,TRBV10-3,NA,NA,CAISGLDTGELFF,TGTGCCATCAGTGGACTTGACACCGGGGAGCTGTTTTTT
TRBJ1-2,TRBV3-1/TRBV3-2,NA,NA,CASSLRQDHTF,TGTGCCAGCAGCCTTCGACAGGACCACACCTTC
TRBJ2-7,TRBV7-9,NA,NA,CASSLVLYEQYF,TGTGCCAGCAGCTTGGTCCTATACGAGCAGTACTTC
TRBJ1-2,TRBV2,NA,TRBD1,CASSPTGAGVTF,TGTGCCAGCTCACCCACAGGGGCCGGGGTGACCTTC
TRBJ1-5,TRBV3-1/TRBV3-2,NA,NA,CASSPPKDSYSNQPQHF,TGTGCCAGCAGCCCACCCAAAGACAGTTATAGCAATCAGCCCCAGCATTTT
TRBJ1-6,TRBV27,NA,TRBD1,CASTSWVRGDSPLHF,TGTGCCAGCACCTCTTGGGTCAGGGGGGATTCACCCCTCCACTTT
TRBJ2-5,TRBV28,NA,TRBD1,CASSPRGTGGMGTQYF,TGTGCCAGCAGTCCTCGCGGAACAGGGGGAATGGGAACCCAGTACTTC
TRBJ2-3,TRBV6-2/TRBV6-3,NA,NA,CASSRSMDTQYF,TGTGCCAGCAGTCGGAGCATGGATACGCAGTATTTT
TRBJ2-1,TRBV19,NA,TRBD2,CASSIVAGGLDEQFF,TGTGCCAGTAGTATAGTGGCGGGGGGGCTGGATGAGCAGTTCTTC
TRBJ1-2,TRBV12-5,NA,TRBD1,CASGLVLSRDRGLGYTF,TGTGCTAGTGGTTTGGTACTGAGTCGGGACAGGGGGCTGGGCTACACCTTC